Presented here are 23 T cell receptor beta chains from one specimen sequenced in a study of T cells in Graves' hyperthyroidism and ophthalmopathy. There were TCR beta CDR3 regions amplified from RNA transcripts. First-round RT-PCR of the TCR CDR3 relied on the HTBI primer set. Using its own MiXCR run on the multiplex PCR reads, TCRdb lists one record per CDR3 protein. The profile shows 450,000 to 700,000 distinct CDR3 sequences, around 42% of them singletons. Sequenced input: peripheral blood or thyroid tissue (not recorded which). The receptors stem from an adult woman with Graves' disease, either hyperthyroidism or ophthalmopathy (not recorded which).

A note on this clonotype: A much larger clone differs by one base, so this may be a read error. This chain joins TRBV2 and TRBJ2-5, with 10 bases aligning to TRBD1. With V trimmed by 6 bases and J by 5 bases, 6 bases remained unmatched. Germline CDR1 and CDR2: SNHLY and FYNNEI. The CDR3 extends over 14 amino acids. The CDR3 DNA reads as TGTGCCAGCAGGGGACAGGGGATGATGGAGACCCAGTACTTC. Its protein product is CASRGQGMMETQYF.

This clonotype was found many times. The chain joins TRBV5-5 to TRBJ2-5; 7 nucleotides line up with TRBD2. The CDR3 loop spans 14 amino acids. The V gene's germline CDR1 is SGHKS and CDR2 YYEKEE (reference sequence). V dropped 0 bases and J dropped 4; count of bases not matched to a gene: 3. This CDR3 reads CASSLDPGGETQYF. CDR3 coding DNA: TGTGCCAGCAGCTTGGATCCGGGGGGAGAGACCCAGTACTTC.

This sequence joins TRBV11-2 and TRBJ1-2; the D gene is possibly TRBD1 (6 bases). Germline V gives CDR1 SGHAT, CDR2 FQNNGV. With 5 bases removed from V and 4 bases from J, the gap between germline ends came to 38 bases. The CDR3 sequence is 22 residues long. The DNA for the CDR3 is TGTGCCAGCAGCGTGGGACAAGGCACCAGACTCACAGTTGTAGGTAAGGTCTATGGCTACACCTTC. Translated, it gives CASSVGQGTRLTVVGKVYGYTF.

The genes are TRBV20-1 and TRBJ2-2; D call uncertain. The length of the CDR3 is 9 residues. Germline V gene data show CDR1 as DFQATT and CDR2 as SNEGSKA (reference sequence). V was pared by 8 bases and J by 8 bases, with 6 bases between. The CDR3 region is CSSTGELFF. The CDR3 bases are TGCAGTTCAACAGGGGAGCTGTTTTTT.

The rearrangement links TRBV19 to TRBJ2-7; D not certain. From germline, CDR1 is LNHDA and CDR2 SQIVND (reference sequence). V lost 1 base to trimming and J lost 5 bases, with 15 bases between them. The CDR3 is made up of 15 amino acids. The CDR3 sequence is CASSIGGPRPNEQYF. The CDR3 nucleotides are TGTGCCAGTAGTATAGGAGGCCCTCGCCCCAACGAGCAGTACTTC.

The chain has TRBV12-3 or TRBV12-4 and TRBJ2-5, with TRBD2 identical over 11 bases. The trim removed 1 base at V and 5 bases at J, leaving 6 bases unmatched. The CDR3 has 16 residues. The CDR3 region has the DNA TGTGCCAGCAGTTTAGTGTTAGCGGGAGGGAGGGAGACCCAGTACTTC. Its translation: CASSLVLAGGRETQYF.

DNA of the CDR3: TGTGCCAGCAGCCCATGGGTGACCGGGGAGCTGTTTTTT. Protein sequence: CASSPWVTGELFF. This chain uses TRBV25-1 with TRBJ2-2; D is unclear. CDR3 length equals 13 residues. Germline CDR1 reads MGHDK; CDR2 reads SYGVNS. Deletions cut 6 bases from V and 5 bases from J, with 10 bases between.

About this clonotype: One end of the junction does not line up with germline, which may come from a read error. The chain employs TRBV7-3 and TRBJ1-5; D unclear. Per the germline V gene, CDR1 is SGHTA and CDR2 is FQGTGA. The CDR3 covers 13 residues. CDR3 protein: CASSHAANQPQHF. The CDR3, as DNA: TGCGCCAGCAGCCATGCTGCCAATCAGCCCCAGCATTTT.

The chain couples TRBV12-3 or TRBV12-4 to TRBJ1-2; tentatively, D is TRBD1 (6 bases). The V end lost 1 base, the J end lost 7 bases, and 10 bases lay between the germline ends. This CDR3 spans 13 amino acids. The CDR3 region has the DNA TGTGCCAGCAGTTTAGTCGGGGGCGTTGGCTACACCTTC. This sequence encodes CASSLVGGVGYTF.

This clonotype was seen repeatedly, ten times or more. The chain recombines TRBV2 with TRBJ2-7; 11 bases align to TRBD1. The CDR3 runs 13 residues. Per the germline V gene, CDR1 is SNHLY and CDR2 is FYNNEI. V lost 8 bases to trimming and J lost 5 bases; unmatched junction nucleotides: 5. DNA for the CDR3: TGTGCCAGCCACCCGGGACAGGGGGACGAGCAGTACTTC. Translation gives CASHPGQGDEQYF.

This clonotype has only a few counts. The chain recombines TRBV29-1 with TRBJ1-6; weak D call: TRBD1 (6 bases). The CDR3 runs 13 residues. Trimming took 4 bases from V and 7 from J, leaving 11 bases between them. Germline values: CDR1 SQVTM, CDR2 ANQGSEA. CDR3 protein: CSVVEGVNSPLHF. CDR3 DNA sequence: TGCAGCGTTGTGGAGGGGGTCAATTCACCCCTCCACTTT.

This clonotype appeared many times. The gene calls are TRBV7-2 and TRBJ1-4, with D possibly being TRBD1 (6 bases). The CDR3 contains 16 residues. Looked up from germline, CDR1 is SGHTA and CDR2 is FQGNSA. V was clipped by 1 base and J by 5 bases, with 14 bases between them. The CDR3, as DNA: TGTGCCAGCAGCTTAGGAGGACGCGGGACAAATGAAAAACTGTTTTTT. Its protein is CASSLGGRGTNEKLFF. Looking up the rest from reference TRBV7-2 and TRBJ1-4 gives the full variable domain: GAGVSQSPSNKVTEKGKDVELRCDPISGHTALYWYRQSLGQGLEFLIYFQGNSAPDKSGLPSDRFSAERTGGSVSTLTIQRTQQEDSAVYLCASSLGGRGTNEKLFFGSGTQLSVL.

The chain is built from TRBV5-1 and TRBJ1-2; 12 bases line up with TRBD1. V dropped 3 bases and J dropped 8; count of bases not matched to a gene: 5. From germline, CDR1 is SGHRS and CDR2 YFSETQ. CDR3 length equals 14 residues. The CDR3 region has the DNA TGCGCCAGCAGCTCGTTAGGGACAGGGGGCGGCTACACCTTC. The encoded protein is CASSSLGTGGGYTF.

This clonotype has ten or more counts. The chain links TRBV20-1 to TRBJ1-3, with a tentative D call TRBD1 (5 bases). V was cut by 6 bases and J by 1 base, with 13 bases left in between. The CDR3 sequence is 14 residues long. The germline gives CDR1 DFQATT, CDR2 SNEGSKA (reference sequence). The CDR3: CSAGDRRSGNTIYF. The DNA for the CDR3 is TGCAGTGCGGGCGACAGACGATCTGGAAACACCATATATTTT.

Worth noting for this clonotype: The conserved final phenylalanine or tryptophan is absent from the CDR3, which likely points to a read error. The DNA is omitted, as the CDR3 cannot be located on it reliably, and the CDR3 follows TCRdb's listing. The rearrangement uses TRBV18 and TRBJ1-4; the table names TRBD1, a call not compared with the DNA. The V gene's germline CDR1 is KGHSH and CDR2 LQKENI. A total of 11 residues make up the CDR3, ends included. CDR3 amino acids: CASSLSQGLDY.

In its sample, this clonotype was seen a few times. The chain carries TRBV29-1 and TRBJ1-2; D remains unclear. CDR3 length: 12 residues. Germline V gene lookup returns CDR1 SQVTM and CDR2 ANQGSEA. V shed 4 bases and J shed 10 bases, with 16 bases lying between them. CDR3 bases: TGCAGCGTTGCTAACCGGGGTAGTGACTACACCTTC. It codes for CSVANRGSDYTF.

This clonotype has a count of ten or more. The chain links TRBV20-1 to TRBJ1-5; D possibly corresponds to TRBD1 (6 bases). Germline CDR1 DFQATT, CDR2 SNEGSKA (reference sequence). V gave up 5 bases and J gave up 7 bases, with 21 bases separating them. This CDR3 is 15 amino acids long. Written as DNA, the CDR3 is TGCAGTGCTCCGGGGGGGGGCAGGGCAGACCAGCCCCAGCATTTT. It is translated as CSAPGGGRADQPQHF.

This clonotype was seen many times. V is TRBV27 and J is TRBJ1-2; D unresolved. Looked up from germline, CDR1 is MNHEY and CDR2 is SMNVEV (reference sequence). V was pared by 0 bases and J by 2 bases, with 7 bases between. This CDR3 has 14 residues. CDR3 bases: TGTGCCAGCAGTTTATCCCCGCTGAACTATGGCTACACCTTC. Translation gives CASSLSPLNYGYTF.

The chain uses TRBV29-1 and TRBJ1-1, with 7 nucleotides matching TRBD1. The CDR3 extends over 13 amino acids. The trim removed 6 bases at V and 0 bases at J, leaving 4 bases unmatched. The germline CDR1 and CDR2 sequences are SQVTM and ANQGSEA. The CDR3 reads CSVRQGVNTEAFF. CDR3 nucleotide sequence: TGCAGCGTAAGGCAGGGGGTGAACACTGAAGCTTTCTTT.

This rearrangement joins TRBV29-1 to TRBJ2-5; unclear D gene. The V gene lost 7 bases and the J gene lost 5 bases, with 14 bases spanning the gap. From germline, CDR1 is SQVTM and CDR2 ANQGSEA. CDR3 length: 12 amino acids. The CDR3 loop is CSAVWDEETQYF. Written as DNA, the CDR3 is TGCAGCGCTGTATGGGATGAGGAGACCCAGTACTTC.

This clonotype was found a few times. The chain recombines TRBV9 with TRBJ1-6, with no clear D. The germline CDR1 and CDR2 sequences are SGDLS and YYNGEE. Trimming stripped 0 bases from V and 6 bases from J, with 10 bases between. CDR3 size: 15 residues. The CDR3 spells CASSVEGGGNSPLHF. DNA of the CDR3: TGTGCCAGCAGCGTAGAAGGCGGAGGTAATTCACCCCTCCACTTT.

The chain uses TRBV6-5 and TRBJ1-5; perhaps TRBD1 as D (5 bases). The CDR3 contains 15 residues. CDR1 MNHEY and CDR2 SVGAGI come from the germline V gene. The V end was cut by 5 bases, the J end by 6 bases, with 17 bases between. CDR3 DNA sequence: TGTGCCAGCAGTCCATGGGGGGGGTCGGCTCAGCCCCAGCATTTT. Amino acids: CASSPWGGSAQPQHF.

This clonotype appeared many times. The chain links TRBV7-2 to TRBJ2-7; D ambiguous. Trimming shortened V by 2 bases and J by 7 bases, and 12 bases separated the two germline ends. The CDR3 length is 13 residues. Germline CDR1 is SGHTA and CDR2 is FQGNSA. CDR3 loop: CASSLPVYLEQYF. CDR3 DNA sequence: TGTGCCAGCAGCTTACCGGTATATCTGGAGCAGTACTTC.